This T cell receptor (beta chain) was obtained from a study of CD8+CD57+ T cells in acquired aplastic anemia. About the study: An average of roughly 3 ug of DNA was obtained from sorted CD4+ and CD8+ cells.

TCR beta VDJ and CDR3 profiling used genomic DNA as template. TCRdb re-derived calls from the reads in MiXCR, one entry per CDR3 protein. The profile covers 170,000 or so distinct CDR3 sequences, with 50% to 65% appearing a single time and about 42% taken by the ten largest. The V gene's germline CDR1 is MGHDK and CDR2 SYGVNS. Trimming left V 8 bases short and J 5 bases short, with 18 bases between. The CDR3 extends over 15 amino acids. Selection for sequencing was limited to patients who had shown CD8+CD57+ cell expansion by flow cytometry. The sequence derives from a human donor with aplastic anemia. The sequenced sample consisted of sorted CD4+, CD8+, or CD8+CD57+ T cells (not recorded which) from PBMCs. This chain uses TRBV25-1 with TRBJ2-2, with D hard to call. CDR3 nucleotides: TGTGCCAGCCAGGACCAAAGAGGAGCTACCGGGGAGCTGTTTTTT. Amino acid sequence: CASQDQRGATGELFF.